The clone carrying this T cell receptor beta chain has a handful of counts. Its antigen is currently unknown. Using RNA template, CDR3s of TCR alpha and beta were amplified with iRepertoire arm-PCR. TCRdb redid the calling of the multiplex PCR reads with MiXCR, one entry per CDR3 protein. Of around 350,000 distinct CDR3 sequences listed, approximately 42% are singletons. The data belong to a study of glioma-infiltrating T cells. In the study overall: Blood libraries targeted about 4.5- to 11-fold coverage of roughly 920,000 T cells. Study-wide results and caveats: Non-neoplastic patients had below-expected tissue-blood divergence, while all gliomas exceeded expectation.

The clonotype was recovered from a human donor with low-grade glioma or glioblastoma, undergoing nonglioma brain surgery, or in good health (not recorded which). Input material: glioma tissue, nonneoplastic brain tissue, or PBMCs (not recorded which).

The CDR3 DNA is TGTGCCAGTAGTTCCCCCGGACTAGCGGGACGCGGTGAGCAGTTCTTC. Amino acid sequence: CASSSPGLAGRGEQFF. The chain links TRBV19 to TRBJ2-1; 12 nucleotides match TRBD2. CDR1 is LNHDA, CDR2 SQIVND, per germline (reference sequence). This CDR3 has 16 amino acids. V lost 5 bases, J lost 9 bases, and 11 bases stayed unmatched.